The 21 T cell receptor beta chains reported below all come from one sample, sequenced in a study of PD-L1 blockade in urothelial cancer. Data came from immunoSEQ multiplex PCR; TCRdb stores just in-frame clones and leaves some out. Of fewer than 45,000 clones in the sample, just over 35% were seen once. The starting material was tumor tissue, obtained before atezolizumab (anti-PD-L1) treatment. The receptors were sampled from a man between 60 and 75 years old with urothelial cancer.

The chain links TRBV18 to TRBJ2-2; 9 bases agree with TRBD1. The CDR3 spans 17 residues. Unmatched junction bases numbered 6, after V lost 3 bases and J lost 1 base. Germline CDR1 is KGHSH and CDR2 is LQKENI. The CDR3 coding sequence is TGTGCCAGCTCACCGTACGACAGGGGGAGGAACACCGGGGAGCTGTTTTTT. Its protein is CASSPYDRGRNTGELFF.

The genes are TRBV29-1 and TRBJ2-1; 12 bases align to TRBD2. Unmatched junction bases numbered 6, after V lost 4 bases and J lost 5 bases. Looked up from germline, CDR1 is SQVTM and CDR2 is ANQGSEA. This CDR3 has 15 amino acids. The chain's CDR3 is CSVGASGRADNEQFF. CDR3 nucleotides: TGCAGCGTTGGAGCTAGCGGGAGGGCCGACAATGAGCAGTTCTTC.

The chain carries TRBV9 and TRBJ2-1; 12 nucleotides line up with TRBD2. Per the germline V gene, CDR1 is SGDLS and CDR2 is YYNGEE. Trimming cost V 6 bases and J 1 base; bases outside gene matches: 17. This CDR3 has 20 amino acids. The CDR3 coding sequence is TGTGCCAGCAATCCTCTCGGGACTAGCGGGCCTGGAAAGTCCTACAATGAGCAGTTCTTC. Translation gives CASNPLGTSGPGKSYNEQFF.

The chain is built from TRBV19 and TRBJ1-1, with 8 bases lining up with TRBD1. CDR3 size: 14 residues. In germline, CDR1 is LNHDA, CDR2 SQIVND (reference sequence). Trimming took 2 bases from V and 5 from J; bases not matched to a gene: 4. CDR3 DNA: TGTGCCAGTAGTATAACAGGGGGACAGACTGAAGCTTTCTTT. Its protein product is CASSITGGQTEAFF. Full variable domain (missing parts from reference TRBV19 and TRBJ1-1): DGGITQSPKYLFRKEGQNVTLSCEQNLNHDAMYWYRQDPGQGLRLIYYSQIVNDFQKGDIAEGYSVSREKKESFPLTVTSAQKNPTAFYLCASSITGGQTEAFFGQGTRLTVV.

V and J are TRBV18 and TRBJ2-7; 9 bases line up with TRBD1. Germline CDR1 KGHSH, CDR2 LQKENI. The CDR3 loop spans 15 amino acids. With V trimmed by 5 bases and J by 4 bases, 9 bases remained unmatched. Written as DNA, the CDR3 is TGTGCCAGCTCAGTATCCGGGACAGGGACTTACGAGCAGTACTTC. Its translation: CASSVSGTGTYEQYF.

The chain carries TRBV18 and TRBJ2-5; TRBD2 aligns across 13 bases. CDR1 and CDR2 (germline): KGHSH, LQKENI. The V and J ends lost 4 bases and 2 bases, in that order; junction bases with no gene match: 7. The CDR3 loop spans 17 amino acids. As DNA, the CDR3 is TGTGCCAGCTCACTTAGACCGGGACTAGCGGGGCAAGAGACCCAGTACTTC. As protein: CASSLRPGLAGQETQYF.

This clone was observed many times. The V call is TRBV11-3, the J call TRBJ2-7; TRBD2 matches at 12 bases. CDR1 is SGHNT and CDR2 is YENEEA in the germline V gene. J was trimmed by 3 bases and V by 5 bases; bases with no gene match: 5. The CDR3 consists of 15 residues. The CDR3 bases are TGTGCCAGCAGCCAAGGGGGACTAGCGGGCTACGAGCAGTACTTC. This gives the protein CASSQGGLAGYEQYF.

This clone was seen just once. The rearrangement joins TRBV28 to TRBJ1-5; 9 bases map to TRBD1. The CDR3 totals 15 residues. The V segment lost 4 bases and the J segment 6 bases; nucleotides outside the gene matches: 7. Germline CDR1 and CDR2: MDHEN and SYDVKM. CDR3 amino acids: CASSSPDRGGQPQHF. In DNA, the CDR3 is TGTGCCAGCAGTTCGCCCGACAGGGGGGGTCAGCCCCAGCATTTT.

The chain couples TRBV14 to TRBJ2-2; 7 positions match TRBD1. The ends lost 4 bases at V and 1 base at J; junction bases unmatched: 0. Germline V gene lookup returns CDR1 SGHDN and CDR2 FVKESK. CDR3 length: 14 amino acids. Here the CDR3 DNA reads TGTGCCAGCAGCCGACAGGGGAACACCGGGGAGCTGTTTTTT. Translating it yields CASSRQGNTGELFF.

The chain has TRBV30 and TRBJ2-3; 9 bases fit TRBD1. V was clipped by 2 bases and J by 6 bases; unmatched bases: 6. Germline CDR1 reads GTSNPN; CDR2 reads SVGIG (reference sequence). This CDR3 region has 14 residues. The CDR3 DNA sequence: TGTGCCTGGAGTTTGGGACAGGGAACGGATACGCAGTATTTT. Translated, it gives CAWSLGQGTDTQYF. Filled out from reference TRBV30 and TRBJ2-3, the complete variable domain reads SQTIHQWPATLVQPVGSPLSLECTVEGTSNPNLYWYRQAAGRGLQLLFYSVGIGQISSEVPQNLSASRPQDRQFILSSKKLLLSDSGFYLCAWSLGQGTDTQYFGPGTRLTVL.

There are many counts of this clone. The chain combines TRBV4-1 with TRBJ2-1; 7 nucleotides line up with TRBD2. The CDR3 has 15 amino acids. V shed 1 base, J shed 6 bases, and the junction held 6 bases outside the gene matches. Germline V lookup: CDR1 MGHRA, CDR2 YSYEKL. CDR3 sequence: CASSQVEGLTNEQFF. The CDR3 DNA sequence: TGCGCCAGCAGCCAAGTGGAGGGACTAACCAATGAGCAGTTCTTC.

This clone was counted a single time. V usage is TRBV19 and J usage is TRBJ2-5; the D is unclear. In germline, CDR1 is LNHDA, CDR2 SQIVND (reference sequence). The CDR3 contains 13 residues. The V and J ends lost 7 bases and 2 bases respectively, with 11 bases between them. The CDR3 nucleotides are TGTGCCAGTATGAGCAGAGTTCAAGAGACCCAGTACTTC. Protein sequence: CASMSRVQETQYF.

V is TRBV5-1 and J is TRBJ1-4; D perhaps matches TRBD1 (5 bases). CDR3 length: 15 residues. Trimming removed 2 bases from V and 7 bases from J, with 15 bases in between. CDR1 SGHRS and CDR2 YFSETQ come from the germline V gene. CDR3 sequence (DNA): TGCGCCAGCAGCTTCAGTGGGGAGAGGGGTGAAAAACTGTTTTTT. It codes for CASSFSGERGEKLFF.

With respect to this clone: One junction end does not reproduce the germline sequence, and a read error may be involved. The V and J genes are TRBV6-8 and TRBJ2-4; D remains ambiguous. The length of the CDR3 is 15 residues. Germline CDR1 is MNHGY and CDR2 is SAAAGT. This chain's CDR3 is CASSPTFFGKNIQYF. The DNA for the CDR3 is TGTGCCAGCAGCCCCACCTTTTTCGGCAAAAACATTCAATACTTC.

This clone was seen ten or more times. The chain employs TRBV6-8 and TRBJ1-5; 7 bases align to TRBD1. The ends lost 11 bases at V and 1 base at J; junction bases unmatched: 5. Germline assignment: CDR1 MNHGY and CDR2 SAAAGT. This CDR3 is built from 13 residues. The chain's CDR3 is CAGGDRSNQPQHF. The CDR3 DNA reads TGTGCCGGGGGGGACAGRAGCAATCAGCCCCAGCATTTT.

The chain has TRBV11-3 and TRBJ2-7, with TRBD1 matching over 7 bases. This CDR3 spans 14 amino acids. After removal of 3 bases from V and 0 bases from J, the junction contained 2 bases not matched to a gene. Germline V lookup: CDR1 SGHNT, CDR2 YENEEA. In nucleotides, the CDR3 is TGTGCCAGCAGCTTGACAGGGTCCTCCTACGAGCAGTACTTC. It codes for CASSLTGSSYEQYF.

This clone was seen at least ten times. The junction departs from germline at one end; a sequencing error may be responsible. The chain links TRBV6-8 to TRBJ1-1, with no clear D. Germline CDR1 and CDR2: MNHGY and SAAAGT. The CDR3 spans 13 residues. The CDR3 sequence: CASSDSGNTEAFF. As DNA, the CDR3 is TGTGCCAGCAGTGACTCAGGGAACACTGAAGCTTTCTTT.

This clone was detected only a few times. V usage is TRBV28 and J usage is TRBJ1-5; D gene unclear. The germline CDR1 and CDR2 sequences are MDHEN and SYDVKM. The CDR3 has 12 amino acids. Trimming stripped 4 bases from V and 7 bases from J, with 8 bases between. CDR3 loop: CASSSQGQPQHF. DNA for the CDR3: TGTGCCAGCAGTTCGCAAGGACAGCCCCAGCATTTT. The full variable domain, completed using reference TRBV28 and TRBJ1-5, is DVKVTQSSRYLVKRTGEKVFLECVQDMDHENMFWYRQDPGLGLRLIYFSYDVKMKEKGDIPEGYSVSREKKERFSLILESASTNQTSMYLCASSSQGQPQHFGDGTRLSIL.

This chain joins TRBV5-1 and TRBJ2-3; D is undetermined. The germline CDR1 and CDR2 sequences are SGHRS and YFSETQ. CDR3 size: 17 residues. V lost 2 bases and J lost 0, with 16 bases in between. The CDR3 loop is CASSLVAIPASTDTQYF. Written as DNA, the CDR3 is TGCGCCAGCAGCTTAGTAGCAATTCCCGCTAGCACAGATACGCAGTATTTT.

The gene calls are TRBV19 and TRBJ2-1, with 8 bases lining up with TRBD1. This CDR3 region has 15 residues. Germline V gene data show CDR1 as LNHDA and CDR2 as SQIVND (reference sequence). With 6 bases clipped from V and 2 bases from J, the junction kept 6 bases outside the gene matches. The CDR3 protein is CASSADRGTYNEQFF. CDR3 nucleotides: TGTGCCAGTAGCGCCGACAGGGGAACCTACAATGAGCAGTTCTTC. The full variable domain, with the rest looked up from reference TRBV19 and TRBJ2-1, is DGGITQSPKYLFRKEGQNVTLSCEQNLNHDAMYWYRQDPGQGLRLIYYSQIVNDFQKGDIAEGYSVSREKKESFPLTVTSAQKNPTAFYLCASSADRGTYNEQFFGPGTRLTVL.

This chain links TRBV30 with TRBJ1-5, with 7 positions matching TRBD1. This CDR3 has 13 amino acids. J lost 7 bases, V lost 1 base, and 4 bases had no gene match. From germline, CDR1 is GTSNPN and CDR2 SVGIG (reference sequence). The CDR3 here is CAWSGQGTQPQHF. Written as DNA, the CDR3 is TGTGCCTGGAGTGGACAGGGAACCCAGCCCCAGCATTTT.